This TCR beta chain was sequenced for a study of pediatric ulcerative colitis. Only in-frame clones appear in the TCRdb table, and some are missing; sequencing was by immunoSEQ multiplex PCR. The data contain approximately 9,000 clones, 88% of them singletons. Looked up from germline, CDR1 is SGHNT and CDR2 is YYREEE (reference sequence). CDR3 length equals 16 residues. The junction had 5 bases not matched to a gene; V was cut back by 4 bases and J by 2 bases. V gene TRBV5-4 combines with J gene TRBJ2-3, with 12 bases identical to TRBD2. Sequencing was performed on blood. This clonotype originated in a girl under 18 with moderate ulcerative colitis. The CDR3 region is CASSAGLAGITDTQYF. Written as DNA, the CDR3 is TGTGCCAGCAGCGCCGGACTAGCGGGGATCACAGATACGCAGTATTTT.